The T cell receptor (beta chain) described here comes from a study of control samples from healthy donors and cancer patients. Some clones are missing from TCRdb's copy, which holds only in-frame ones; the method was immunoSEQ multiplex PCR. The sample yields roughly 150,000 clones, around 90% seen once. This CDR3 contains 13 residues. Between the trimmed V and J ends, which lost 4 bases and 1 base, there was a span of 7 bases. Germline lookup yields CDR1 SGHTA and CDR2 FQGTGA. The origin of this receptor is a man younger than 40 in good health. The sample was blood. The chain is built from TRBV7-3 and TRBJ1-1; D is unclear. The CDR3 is CASSSLPNTEAFF. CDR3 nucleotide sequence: TGTGCCAGCAGCTCCCTCCCGAACACTGAAGCTTTCTTT.